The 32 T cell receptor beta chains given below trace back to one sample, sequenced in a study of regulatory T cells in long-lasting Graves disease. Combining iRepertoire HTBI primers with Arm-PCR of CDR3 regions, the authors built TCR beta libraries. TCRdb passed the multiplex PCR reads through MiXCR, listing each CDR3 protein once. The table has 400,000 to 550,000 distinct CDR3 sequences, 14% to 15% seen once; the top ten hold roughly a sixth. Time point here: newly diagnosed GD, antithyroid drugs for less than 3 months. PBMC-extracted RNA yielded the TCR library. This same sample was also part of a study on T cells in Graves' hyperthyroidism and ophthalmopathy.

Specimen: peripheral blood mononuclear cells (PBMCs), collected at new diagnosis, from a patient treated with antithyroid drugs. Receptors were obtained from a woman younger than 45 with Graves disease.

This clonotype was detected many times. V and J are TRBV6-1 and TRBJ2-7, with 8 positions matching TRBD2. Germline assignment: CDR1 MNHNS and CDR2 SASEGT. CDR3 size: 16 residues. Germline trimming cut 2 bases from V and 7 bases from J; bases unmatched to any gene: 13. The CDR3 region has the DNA TGTGCCAGCAGTGAATACAGCGGGAGCACCCCCCTTGAGCAGTACTTC. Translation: CASSEYSGSTPLEQYF.

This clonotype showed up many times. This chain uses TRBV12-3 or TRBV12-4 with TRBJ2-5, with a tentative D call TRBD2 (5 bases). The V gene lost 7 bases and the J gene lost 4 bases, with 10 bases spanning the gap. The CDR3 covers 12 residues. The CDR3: CASTPGGETQYF. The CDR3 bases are TGTGCCAGCACCCCCGGAGGAGAGACCCAGTACTTC.

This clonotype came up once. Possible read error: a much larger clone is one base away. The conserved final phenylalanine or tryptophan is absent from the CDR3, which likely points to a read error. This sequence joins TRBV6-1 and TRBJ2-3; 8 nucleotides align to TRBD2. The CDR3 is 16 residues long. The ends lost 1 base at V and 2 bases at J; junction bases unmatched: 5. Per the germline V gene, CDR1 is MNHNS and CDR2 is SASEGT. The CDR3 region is CASSEVALADTDTQYS. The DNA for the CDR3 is TGTGCCAGCAGTGAAGTGGCACTAGCGGACACAGATACGCAGTATTCT.

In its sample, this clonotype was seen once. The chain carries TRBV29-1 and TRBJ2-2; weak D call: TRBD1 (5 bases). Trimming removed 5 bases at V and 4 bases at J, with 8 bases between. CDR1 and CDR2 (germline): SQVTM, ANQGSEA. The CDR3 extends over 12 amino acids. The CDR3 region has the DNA TGCAGCGTTAGGGGATCCACCGGGGAGCTGTTTTTT. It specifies CSVRGSTGELFF.

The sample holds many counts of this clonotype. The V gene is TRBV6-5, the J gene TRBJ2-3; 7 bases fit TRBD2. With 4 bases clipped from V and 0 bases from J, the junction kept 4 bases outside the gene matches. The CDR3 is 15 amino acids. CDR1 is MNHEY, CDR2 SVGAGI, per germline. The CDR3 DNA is TGTGCCAGCAGTTCCGACGGGGGGAGCACAGATACGCAGTATTTT. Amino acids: CASSSDGGSTDTQYF.

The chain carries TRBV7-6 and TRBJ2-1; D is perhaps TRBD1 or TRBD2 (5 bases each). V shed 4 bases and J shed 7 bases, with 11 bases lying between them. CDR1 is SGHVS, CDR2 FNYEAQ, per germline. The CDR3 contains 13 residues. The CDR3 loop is CASSSTGANEQFF. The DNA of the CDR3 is TGTGCCAGCAGCTCGACCGGGGCTAATGAGCAGTTCTTC.

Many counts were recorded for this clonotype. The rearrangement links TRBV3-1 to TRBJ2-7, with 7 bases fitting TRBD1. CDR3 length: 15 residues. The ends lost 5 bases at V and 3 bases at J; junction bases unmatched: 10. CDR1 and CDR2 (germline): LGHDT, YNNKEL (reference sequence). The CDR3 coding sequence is TGTGCCAGCAGCGACACCGGGACAGCGAACTACGAGCAGTACTTC. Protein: CASSDTGTANYEQYF.

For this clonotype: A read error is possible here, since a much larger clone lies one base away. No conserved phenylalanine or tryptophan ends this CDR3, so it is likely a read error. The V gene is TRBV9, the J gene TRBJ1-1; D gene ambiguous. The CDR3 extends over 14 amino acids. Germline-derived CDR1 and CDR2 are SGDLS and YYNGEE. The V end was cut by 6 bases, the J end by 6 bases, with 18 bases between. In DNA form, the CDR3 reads TGTGCCAGCACGTCCGGGTCCCCAACCGCTGAAGCTTTCTCT. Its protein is CASTSGSPTAEAFS.

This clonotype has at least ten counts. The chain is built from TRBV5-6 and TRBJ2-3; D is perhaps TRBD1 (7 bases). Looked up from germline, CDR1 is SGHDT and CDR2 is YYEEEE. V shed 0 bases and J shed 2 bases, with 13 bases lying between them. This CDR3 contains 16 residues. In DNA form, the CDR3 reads TGTGCCAGCAGCTTGGCGCGGGACAGCCCCACAGATACGCAGTATTTT. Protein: CASSLARDSPTDTQYF.

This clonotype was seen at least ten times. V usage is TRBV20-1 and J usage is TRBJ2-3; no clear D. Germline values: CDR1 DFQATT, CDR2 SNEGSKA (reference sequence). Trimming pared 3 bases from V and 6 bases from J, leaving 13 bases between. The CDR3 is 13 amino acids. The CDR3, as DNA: TGCAGTGCTAGTAATCCCATTGGGGATACGCAGTATTTT. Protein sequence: CSASNPIGDTQYF.

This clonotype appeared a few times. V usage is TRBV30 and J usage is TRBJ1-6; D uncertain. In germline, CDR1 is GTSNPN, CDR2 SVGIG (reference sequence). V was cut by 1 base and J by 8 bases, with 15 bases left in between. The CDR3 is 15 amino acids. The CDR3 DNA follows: TGTGCCTGGAGTGAGCTCGACGGCAGTTATTCACCCCTCCACTTT. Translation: CAWSELDGSYSPLHF.

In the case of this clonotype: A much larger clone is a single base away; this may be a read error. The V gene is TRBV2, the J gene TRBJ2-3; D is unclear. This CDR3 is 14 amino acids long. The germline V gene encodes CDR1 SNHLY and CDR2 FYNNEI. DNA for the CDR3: TGTGCCGGCAGTGAAAGTTGGGGCACAGATACGCAGTATTTT. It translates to CAGSESWGTDTQYF.

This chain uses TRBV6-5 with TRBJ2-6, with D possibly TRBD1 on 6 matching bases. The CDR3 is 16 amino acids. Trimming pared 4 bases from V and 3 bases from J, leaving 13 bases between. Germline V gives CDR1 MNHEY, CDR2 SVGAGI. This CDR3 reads CASSSQQGFGANVLTF. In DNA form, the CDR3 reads TGTGCCAGCAGTTCCCAACAGGGCTTTGGGGCCAACGTCCTGACTTTC.

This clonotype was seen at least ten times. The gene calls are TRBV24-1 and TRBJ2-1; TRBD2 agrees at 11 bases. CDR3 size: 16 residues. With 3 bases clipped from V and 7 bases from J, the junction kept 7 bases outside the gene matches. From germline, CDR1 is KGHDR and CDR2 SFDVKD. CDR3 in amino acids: CATSDDTSGSRNEQFF. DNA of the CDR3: TGTGCCACCAGTGATGATACTAGCGGGAGTCGTAATGAGCAGTTCTTC.

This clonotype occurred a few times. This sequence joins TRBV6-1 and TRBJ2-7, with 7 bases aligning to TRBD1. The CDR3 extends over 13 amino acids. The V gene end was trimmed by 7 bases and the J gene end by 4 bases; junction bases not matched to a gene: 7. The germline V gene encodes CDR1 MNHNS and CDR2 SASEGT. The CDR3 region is CASTGTEVYEQYF. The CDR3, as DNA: TGTGCCAGCACCGGGACAGAGGTATACGAGCAGTACTTC.

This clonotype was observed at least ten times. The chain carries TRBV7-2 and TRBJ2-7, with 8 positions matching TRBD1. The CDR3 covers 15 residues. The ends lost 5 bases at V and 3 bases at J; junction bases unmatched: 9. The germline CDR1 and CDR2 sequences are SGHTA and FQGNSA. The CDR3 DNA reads TGTGCCAGCAGCCTCTACAGGGGGTTAAGCTACGAGCAGTACTTC. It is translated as CASSLYRGLSYEQYF.

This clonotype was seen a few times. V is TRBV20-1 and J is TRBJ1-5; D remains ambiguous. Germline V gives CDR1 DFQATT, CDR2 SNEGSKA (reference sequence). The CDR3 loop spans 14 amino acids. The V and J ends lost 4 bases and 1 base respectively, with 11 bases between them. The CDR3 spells CSATRTVSNQPQHF. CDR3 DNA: TGCAGTGCTACCCGAACTGTGAGCAATCAGCCCCAGCATTTT.

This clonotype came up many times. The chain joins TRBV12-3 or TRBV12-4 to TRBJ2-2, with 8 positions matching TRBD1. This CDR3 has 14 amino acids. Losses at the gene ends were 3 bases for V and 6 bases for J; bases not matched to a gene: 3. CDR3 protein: CASSLDRASGELFF. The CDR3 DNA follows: TGTGCCAGCAGTTTGGACAGGGCCTCCGGGGAGCTGTTTTTT.

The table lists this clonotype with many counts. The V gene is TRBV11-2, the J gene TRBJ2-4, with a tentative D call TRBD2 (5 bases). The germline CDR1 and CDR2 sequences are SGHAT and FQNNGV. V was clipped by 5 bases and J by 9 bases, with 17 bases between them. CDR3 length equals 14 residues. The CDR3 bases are TGTGCCAGCAGCCCCCGTTCCCGGGAAAGCATTCAGTACTTC. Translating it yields CASSPRSRESIQYF.

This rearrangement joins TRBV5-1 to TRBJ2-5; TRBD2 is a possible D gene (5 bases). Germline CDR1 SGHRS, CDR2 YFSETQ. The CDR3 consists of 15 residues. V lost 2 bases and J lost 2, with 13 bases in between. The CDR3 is CASSLADPRQETQYF. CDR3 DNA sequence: TGCGCCAGCAGCTTAGCGGACCCGCGACAAGAGACCCAGTACTTC.

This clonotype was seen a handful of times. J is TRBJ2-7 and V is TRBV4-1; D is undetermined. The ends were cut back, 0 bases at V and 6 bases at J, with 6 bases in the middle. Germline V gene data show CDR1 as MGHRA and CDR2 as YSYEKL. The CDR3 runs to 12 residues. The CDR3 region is CASSQDRAEQYF. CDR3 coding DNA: TGCGCCAGCAGCCAAGATCGGGCCGAGCAGTACTTC.

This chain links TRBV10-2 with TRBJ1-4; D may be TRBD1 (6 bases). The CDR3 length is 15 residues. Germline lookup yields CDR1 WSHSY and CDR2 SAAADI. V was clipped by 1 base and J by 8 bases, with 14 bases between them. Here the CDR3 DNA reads TGCGCCAGCAGTGAGTTCGGCAGGGGTGAGGAAAAACTGTTTTTT. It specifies CASSEFGRGEEKLFF.

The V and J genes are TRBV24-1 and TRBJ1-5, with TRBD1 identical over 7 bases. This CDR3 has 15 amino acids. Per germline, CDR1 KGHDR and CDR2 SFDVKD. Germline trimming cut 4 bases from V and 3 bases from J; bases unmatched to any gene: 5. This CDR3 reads CATSDGTVFNQPQHF. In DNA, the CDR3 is TGTGCCACCAGTGACGGGACAGTGTTCAATCAGCCCCAGCATTTT.

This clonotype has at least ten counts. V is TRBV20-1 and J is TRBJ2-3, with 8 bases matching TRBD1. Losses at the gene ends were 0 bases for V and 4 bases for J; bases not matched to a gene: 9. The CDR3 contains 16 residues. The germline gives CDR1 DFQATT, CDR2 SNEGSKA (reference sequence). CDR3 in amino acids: CSARDHGTGSADTQYF. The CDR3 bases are TGCAGTGCTAGAGACCACGGGACAGGATCTGCAGATACGCAGTATTTT.

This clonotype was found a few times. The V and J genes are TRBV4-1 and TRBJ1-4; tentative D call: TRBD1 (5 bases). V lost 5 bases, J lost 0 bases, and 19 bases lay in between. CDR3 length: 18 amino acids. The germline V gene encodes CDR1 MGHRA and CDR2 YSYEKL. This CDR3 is CASSYRPTGGSTNEKLFF. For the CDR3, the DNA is TGCGCCAGCAGCTACCGCCCGACGGGGGGGTCAACTAATGAAAAACTGTTTTTT.

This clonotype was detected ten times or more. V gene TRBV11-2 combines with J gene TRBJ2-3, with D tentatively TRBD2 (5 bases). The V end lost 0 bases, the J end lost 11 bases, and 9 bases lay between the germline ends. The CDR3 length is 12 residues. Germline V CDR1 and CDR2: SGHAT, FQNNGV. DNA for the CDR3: TGTGCCAGCAGCTTAGAAAGACGGGGGCAGTATTTT. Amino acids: CASSLERRGQYF.

This CDR3 reads CASSVQLAGEETQYF. The CDR3 DNA sequence: TGTGCCAGTAGTGTCCAACTAGCGGGAGAAGAGACCCAGTACTTC. This sequence joins TRBV19 and TRBJ2-5; 11 bases fit TRBD2. Germline values: CDR1 LNHDA, CDR2 SQIVND (reference sequence). The CDR3 consists of 15 residues. Trimming cost V 5 bases and J 3 bases; bases outside gene matches: 5. The full variable domain, with the rest looked up from reference TRBV19 and TRBJ2-5, is DGGITQSPKYLFRKEGQNVTLSCEQNLNHDAMYWYRQDPGQGLRLIYYSQIVNDFQKGDIAEGYSVSREKKESFPLTVTSAQKNPTAFYLCASSVQLAGEETQYFGPGTRLLVL.

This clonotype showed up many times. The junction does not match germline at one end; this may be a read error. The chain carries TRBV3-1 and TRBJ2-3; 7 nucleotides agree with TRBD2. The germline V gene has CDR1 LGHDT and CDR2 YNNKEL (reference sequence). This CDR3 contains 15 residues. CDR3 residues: CASSQVLTSRDTQYF. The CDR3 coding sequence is TGTGCCAGCAGCCAAGTTTTGACTAGCAGAGATACGCAGTATTTT.

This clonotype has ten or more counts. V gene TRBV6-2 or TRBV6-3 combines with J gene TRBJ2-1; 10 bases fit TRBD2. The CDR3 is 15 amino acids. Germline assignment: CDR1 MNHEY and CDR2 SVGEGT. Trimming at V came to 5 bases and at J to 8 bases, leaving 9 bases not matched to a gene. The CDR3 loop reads CASSESLAGADEQFF. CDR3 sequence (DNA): TGTGCCAGCAGTGAATCGCTAGCGGGAGCGGATGAGCAGTTCTTC.

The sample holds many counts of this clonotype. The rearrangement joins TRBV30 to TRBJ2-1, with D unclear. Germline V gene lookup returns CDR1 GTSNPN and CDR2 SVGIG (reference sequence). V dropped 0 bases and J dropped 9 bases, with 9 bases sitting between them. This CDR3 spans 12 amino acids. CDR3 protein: CAWSVASGEQFF. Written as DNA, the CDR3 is TGTGCCTGGAGTGTGGCTTCAGGTGAGCAGTTCTTC.

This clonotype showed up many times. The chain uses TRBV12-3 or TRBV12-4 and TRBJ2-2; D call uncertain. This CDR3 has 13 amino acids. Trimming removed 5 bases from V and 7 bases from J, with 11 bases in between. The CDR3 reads CASSPKTIGELFF. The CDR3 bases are TGTGCCAGCAGTCCGAAGACGATCGGGGAGCTGTTTTTT.

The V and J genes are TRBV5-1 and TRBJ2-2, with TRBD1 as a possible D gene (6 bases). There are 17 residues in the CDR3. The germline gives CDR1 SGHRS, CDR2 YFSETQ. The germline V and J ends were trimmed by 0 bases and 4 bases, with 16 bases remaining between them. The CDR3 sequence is CASSLAAGASGTGELFF. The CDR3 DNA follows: TGCGCCAGCAGCTTGGCAGCAGGGGCGAGTGGCACCGGGGAGCTGTTTTTT.